The 13 T cell receptor beta chains below come from one sample, sequenced in a study of blood T cell repertoires in COVID-19. Profiled with immunoSEQ multiplex PCR; TCRdb holds only in-frame clones, not every one. This table holds approximately 180,000 clones, roughly four fifths found once. Source material: peripheral blood. These receptors were collected from a woman of 80 years or more with COVID-19, enrolled during active disease.

The chain carries TRBV7-6 and TRBJ1-1; D is perhaps TRBD1 (6 bases). Germline V gene sequence: CDR1 SGHVS, CDR2 FNYEAQ. The CDR3 has 15 residues. The V gene lost 0 bases and the J gene lost 3 bases, with 11 bases spanning the gap. In DNA, the CDR3 is TGTGCCAGCAGCTTAGCGCCAGGGGCGGACACTGAAGCTTTCTTT. This encodes CASSLAPGADTEAFF.

A single count supports this clone. The chain is built from TRBV27 and TRBJ2-5; D ambiguous. This CDR3 has 12 residues. Germline V CDR1 and CDR2: MNHEY, SMNVEV (reference sequence). The germline V and J ends were trimmed by 2 bases and 5 bases, with 6 bases remaining between them. The CDR3 coding sequence is TGTGCCAGCAGTTTACAATCCGAGACCCAGTACTTC. Residues: CASSLQSETQYF.

This clone was counted a single time. DNA for the CDR3: TGTGCCAGCAGCTTAGGACAGGGGGGCGAAAAACTGTTTTTT. It encodes CASSLGQGGEKLFF. The chain has TRBV7-9 and TRBJ1-4, with 9 bases identical to TRBD1. V gave up 1 base and J gave up 8 bases; unmatched junction bases: 2. Germline V gene lookup returns CDR1 SEHNR and CDR2 FQNEAQ (reference sequence). This CDR3 contains 14 residues.

The chain employs TRBV4-2 and TRBJ2-7; D not resolved. V lost 5 bases and J lost 3, with 5 bases in between. The CDR3 covers 11 residues. Per the germline V gene, CDR1 is LGHNA and CDR2 is YNFKEQ. CDR3 DNA sequence: TGTGCCAGCAGCTCCTACTACGAGCAGTACTTC. It codes for CASSSYYEQYF.

This clone was counted only a few times. The chain recombines TRBV11-2 with TRBJ2-4; 11 bases are shared with TRBD2. CDR3 length: 16 amino acids. Losses at the gene ends were 5 bases for V and 1 base for J; bases not matched to a gene: 4. Germline V gene lookup returns CDR1 SGHAT and CDR2 FQNNGV. Here the CDR3 reads CASSTRLAGAKNIQYF. The CDR3 DNA sequence: TGTGCCAGCAGCACAAGACTAGCGGGGGCCAAAAACATTCAGTACTTC.

The chain has TRBV4-3 and TRBJ2-1, with 12 bases aligning to TRBD2. Germline V CDR1 and CDR2: LGHNA, YSLEER. This CDR3 has 16 residues. V dropped 4 bases and J dropped 7; count of bases not matched to a gene: 8. The CDR3 nucleotides are TGCGCCAGCAGCCCCGGACTAGCGGGGCTTAGTAATGAGCAGTTCTTC. Translation: CASSPGLAGLSNEQFF.

The CDR3 nucleotides are TGTGCCAGCAGCTTAGCGGGGGGTGACACAGATACGCAGTATTTT. Translation: CASSLAGGDTDTQYF. J is TRBJ2-3 and V is TRBV5-5, with 9 nucleotides matching TRBD2. The CDR3 consists of 15 residues. Trimming cost V 2 bases and J 2 bases; bases outside gene matches: 3. CDR1 SGHKS and CDR2 YYEKEE come from the germline V gene (reference sequence).

This chain connects TRBV5-5 to TRBJ1-2; the match to TRBD1 covers 8 bases. CDR1 and CDR2 from the germline V gene are SGHKS and YYEKEE (reference sequence). The CDR3 runs to 13 residues. J was trimmed by 7 bases and V by 6 bases; bases with no gene match: 8. CDR3 DNA sequence: TGTGCCAGCACCTCTTACGACAGGGGTGGCTACACCTTC. Encoded protein: CASTSYDRGGYTF.

The rearrangement uses TRBV28 and TRBJ1-2; 8 nucleotides align to TRBD1. V gave up 5 bases and J gave up 4 bases; unmatched junction bases: 9. The CDR3 loop spans 15 amino acids. Germline V gene data show CDR1 as MDHEN and CDR2 as SYDVKM. The CDR3 protein is CASSTTGDPLYGYTF. The CDR3 DNA is TGTGCCAGCAGTACGACAGGGGACCCCCTCTATGGCTACACCTTC.

This chain joins TRBV18 and TRBJ1-4; 7 positions match TRBD1. CDR1 and CDR2 (germline): KGHSH, LQKENI. The CDR3 consists of 16 residues. V was clipped by 3 bases and J by 4 bases; unmatched bases: 8. This CDR3 reads CASSPRQGLLNEKLFF. CDR3 DNA sequence: TGTGCCAGCTCACCCAGACAGGGTCTCCTTAATGAAAAACTGTTTTTT.

The chain joins TRBV28 to TRBJ1-2, with D hard to call. Germline-derived CDR1 and CDR2 are MDHEN and SYDVKM. V lost 5 bases, J lost 0 bases, and 10 bases lay in between. The CDR3 is made up of 14 amino acids. The CDR3 nucleotides read TGTGCCAGCAGTCCTCCTACAGCTAACTATGGCTACACCTTC. It specifies CASSPPTANYGYTF.

J is TRBJ2-1 and V is TRBV10-3; a weak D match, TRBD2 (5 bases). Trimming left V 3 bases short and J 10 bases short, with 7 bases between. Germline lookup yields CDR1 ENHRY and CDR2 SYGVKD. The CDR3 sequence is 11 residues long. CDR3 in amino acids: CAISEGGEQFF. In nucleotides, the CDR3 is TGTGCCATCAGTGAAGGAGGAGAGCAGTTCTTC.

The chain recombines TRBV3-1 (or the pseudogene TRBV3-2) with TRBJ2-3; TRBD2 aligns across 11 bases. V shed 4 bases and J 0 bases; nucleotides not matched to a gene: 9. The CDR3 loop spans 18 amino acids. CDR1 and CDR2 (germline): LGHDT, YNNKEL (reference sequence). As DNA, the CDR3 is TGTGCCAGCAGCCTCCTGGGACTAGCGGAGTCTAGCACAGATACGCAGTATTTT. Encoded protein: CASSLLGLAESSTDTQYF.